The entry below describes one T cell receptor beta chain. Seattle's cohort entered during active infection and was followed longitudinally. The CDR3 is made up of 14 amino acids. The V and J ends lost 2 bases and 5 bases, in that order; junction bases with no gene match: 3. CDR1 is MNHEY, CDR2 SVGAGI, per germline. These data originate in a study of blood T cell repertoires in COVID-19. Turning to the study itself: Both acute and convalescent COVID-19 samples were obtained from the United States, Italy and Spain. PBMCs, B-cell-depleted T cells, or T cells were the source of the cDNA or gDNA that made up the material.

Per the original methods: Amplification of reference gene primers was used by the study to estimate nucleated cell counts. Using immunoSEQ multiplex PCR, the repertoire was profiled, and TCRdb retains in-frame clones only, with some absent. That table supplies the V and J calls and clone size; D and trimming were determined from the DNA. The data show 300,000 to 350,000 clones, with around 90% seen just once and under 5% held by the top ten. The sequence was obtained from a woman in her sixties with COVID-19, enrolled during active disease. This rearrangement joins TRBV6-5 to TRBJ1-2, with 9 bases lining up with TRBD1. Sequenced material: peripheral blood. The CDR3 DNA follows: TGTGCCAGCAGTTACGGGACAGGGATTTATGGCTACACCTTC. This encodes CASSYGTGIYGYTF.